The present entry profiles one T cell receptor beta chain with its context. Trimming shortened V by 4 bases and J by 6 bases, and 15 bases separated the two germline ends. Germline lookup yields CDR1 SGDLS and CDR2 YYNGEE. The CDR3 loop spans 14 amino acids. This entry is derived from a study of blood T cell repertoires in COVID-19. Libraries were prepared by immunoSEQ multiplex PCR; TCRdb keeps only in-frame clonotypes and omits some of them. The table has around 260,000 clones, more than 65% seen once. This TCR was recovered from a person aged 70 to 85 with COVID-19, enrolled during active disease. The sequenced sample was peripheral blood. The chain joins TRBV9 to TRBJ2-3; D may be TRBD2 (5 bases). CDR3 residues: CASSSMTGVDTQYF. Written as DNA, the CDR3 is TGTGCCAGCAGCTCGATGACCGGGGTGGATACGCAGTATTTT.